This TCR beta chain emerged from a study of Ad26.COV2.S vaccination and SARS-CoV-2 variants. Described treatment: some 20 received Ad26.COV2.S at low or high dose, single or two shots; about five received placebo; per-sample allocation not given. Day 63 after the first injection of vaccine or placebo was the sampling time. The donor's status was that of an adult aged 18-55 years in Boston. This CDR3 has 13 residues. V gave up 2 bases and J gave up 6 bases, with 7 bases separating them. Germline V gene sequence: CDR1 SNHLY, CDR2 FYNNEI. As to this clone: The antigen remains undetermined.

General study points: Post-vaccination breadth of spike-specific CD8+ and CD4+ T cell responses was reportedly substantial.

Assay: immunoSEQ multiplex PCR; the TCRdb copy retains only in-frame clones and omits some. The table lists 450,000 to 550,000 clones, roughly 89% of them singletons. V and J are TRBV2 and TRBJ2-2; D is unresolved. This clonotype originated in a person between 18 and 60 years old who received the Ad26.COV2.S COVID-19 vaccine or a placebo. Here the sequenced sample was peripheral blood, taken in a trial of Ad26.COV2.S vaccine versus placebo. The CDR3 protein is CASSEFPAGELFF. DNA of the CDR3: TGTGCCAGCAGTGAATTTCCGGCCGGGGAGCTGTTTTTT. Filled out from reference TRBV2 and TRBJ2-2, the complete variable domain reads EPEVTQTPSHQVTQMGQEVILRCVPISNHLYFYWYRQILGQKVEFLVSFYNNEISEKSEIFDDQFSVERPDGSNFTLKIRSTKLEDSAMYFCASSEFPAGELFFGEGSRLTVL.